This T cell receptor beta chain was identified in a study of post-analysis software for immune sequencing data (dated by TCRdb to between 2015 and 2016). Broadly, across the study: Recorded disease courses included relapsing-remitting, secondary progressive and progressive-relapsing multiple sclerosis, with some patients lacking subtype annotation. The multiple sclerosis patient repertoires were compared with about a dozen previously published healthy control repertoires from donors aged about 6 to 26 years. A subset of samples was prepared in parallel using single-end sample barcoding, then pooled and co-amplified after Illumina adapter ligation.

The study at large found these results: The multiple sclerosis patient group was slightly younger than the control group. Direct clustering with F measure showed strong co-clustering of samples prepared in the same batch, prompting a batch-effect correction. Compared with controls, multiple sclerosis patients had significantly lower normalized Chao1 diversity, a finding suggesting substantial peripheral T-cell clonal expansion.

Within its sample, this clonotype is medium-sized (0.01 to 0.1%). Which antigen it targets is not known. Base qualities are not recorded, but no much larger clone differs from it by a single base. TCR beta repertoires were profiled from peripheral blood of roughly twelve young patients with multiple sclerosis to demonstrate the VDJtools post-analysis software. The patients with multiple sclerosis were children and adolescents between roughly 6 and 15 years of age. The library was generated by PCR. Sequencing instrument: Illumina HiSeq 2500. To reduce PCR and sequencing biases, unique molecular identifiers were built into the TCR beta cDNA libraries. Roughly 500,000 cDNA molecules were obtained per 1 to 10 million input T cells, so each molecule approximated one T cell. The same protocol used for the earlier healthy control dataset was applied to prepare and sequence the patient libraries. Within a given batch, samples were prepared together, multiplexed and sequenced on the same HiSeq lane. As for how the authors treated the data: Raw barcoded reads were processed with MIGEC, and single-read molecular identifier groups were discarded before consensus assembly and CDR3 extraction. VDJtools was used for post-analysis of the clonotype tables, and diversity was normalized by down-sampling every dataset to the size of the smallest sample. In repertoire overlap clustering, CDR3 amino acid sequences, but not nucleotide sequences, were matched to correct batch-related cross-sample contamination. TCRdb itself trimmed the public reads at Q25 with fastp, ran MiXCR and retained productive beta chains. Records with the same CDR3 protein are collapsed into one entry carrying the most frequent genes and DNA. What appears here as the V and J calls and clone size reflects TCRdb's work, not the paper's. The sample includes roughly 580,000 distinct CDR3 sequences, with roughly 45% observed a single time. More than 1.5% of the sample goes to the ten largest clones.

Sequences were obtained from blood. This receptor was obtained from a girl aged 5-17 years with multiple sclerosis.

The DNA reads TGTGCCAGCAGCCAAGTTCTTCAGGACATTGAAGCTTTCTTT. Translated, it gives CASSQVLQDIEAFF. This sequence uses TRBV4-2 and TRBJ1-1; TRBD1 might be the D gene, on 5 matching bases. At the junction V is shortened by 1 base and J by 7 bases, with 13 bases in between. Spanning cysteine to phenylalanine, the CDR3 consists of 14 amino acids. The read is trimmed to its CDR3 DNA, 42 bases read in frame from base 1. According to the germline V gene, CDR1 reads LGHNA and CDR2 reads YNFKEQ.